These 22 T cell receptor beta chains came from one sample sequenced in a study of T-cell reconstitution after alpha-beta-depleted transplantation in children (dated by TCRdb to the mid-2010s). The library was prepared using PCR. TCRdb shows the sequencer as Illumina HiSeq 2500. TCR libraries were prepared with molecular barcoding, using unique molecular identifiers to normalize TCRbeta repertoire quantification. TCRdb passed the public sequencing reads through fastp at Q25 and MiXCR, retaining productive beta sequences. Each CDR3 protein gets just one entry, which takes the most common genes and DNA from the rows behind it. Recorded for this sample are fewer than 700,000 distinct CDR3 sequences; 13% of them occurred a single time. The ten top clones hold around 2% of the sample. What the treatment or condition label conveys for this sample: allogeneic hematopoietic cell transplantation with graft depleted of TCRalphabeta T cells and CD19 B cells.

The input for sequencing was PBMCs, mostly from graft donor cells, taken 360 days after TCRalphabeta/CD19-depleted stem cell transplant. The receptor source for this set is a male patient aged 5 to 17 who had a stem cell transplant for acute myeloid leukemia, so the T cells may come from the graft donor.

This clonotype was counted many times. V gene TRBV21-1 combines with J gene TRBJ2-7. TRBV21-1 is classified as a pseudogene. The CDR3 extends over 15 amino acids. The CDR3 sequence is CASSKAACVSYEQYF. In DNA, the CDR3 is TGTGCCAGCAGCAAAGCCGCCTGCGTCTCCTACGAGCAGTACTTC.

The chain recombines TRBV12-3 or TRBV12-4 with TRBJ2-7, with D possibly being TRBD2 (5 bases). The germline V and J ends were trimmed by 0 bases and 5 bases, with 14 bases remaining between them. This CDR3 is built from 15 residues. CDR3 nucleotides: TGTGCCAGCAGTTTAGCGCTAAGCTCGGAGGACGAGCAGTACTTC. It yields the protein CASSLALSSEDEQYF.

This clonotype occurred a few times. CDR3 residues: CASSARTSGSPGRETQYF. The CDR3 coding sequence is TGTGCCAGCAGCGCCCGGACTAGCGGGAGTCCCGGGAGGGAGACCCAGTACTTC. V is TRBV7-3 and J is TRBJ2-5, with 13 bases fitting TRBD2. This CDR3 is built from 18 residues. The V and J ends lost 5 bases and 5 bases, in that order; junction bases with no gene match: 14. Germline loops: CDR1 SGHTA, CDR2 FQGTGA. Complete variable domain (other parts from reference TRBV7-3 and TRBJ2-5): GAGVSQTPSNKVTEKGKYVELRCDPISGHTALYWYRQSLGQGPEFLIYFQGTGAADDSGLPNDRFFAVRPEGSVSTLKIQRTERGDSAVYLCASSARTSGSPGRETQYFGPGTRLLVL.

This clonotype was detected only a few times. The CDR3 spells CSVVSKREGLDTQYF. The CDR3 region has the DNA TGCAGTGTCGTCTCAAAGCGGGAGGGCCTAGATACGCAGTATTTT. The chain uses TRBV20-1 and TRBJ2-3, with TRBD2 matching 10 bases. V lost 7 bases and J lost 5; bases outside the gene matches: 12. CDR3 size: 15 residues. CDR1 DFQATT and CDR2 SNEGSKA come from the germline V gene (reference sequence).

Remarks on this clonotype: A read error may produce the germline difference seen at one junction end. V is TRBV7-7 and J is TRBJ2-2; 8 bases are shared with TRBD1. Germline V CDR1 and CDR2: SSHAT, FNYEAQ (reference sequence). The CDR3 is made up of 17 amino acids. CDR3 coding DNA: TGTGCTAGCACGGATTTCCTTGAGACAGGGGACACCGGGGAGCTGTTTTTT. It translates to CASTDFLETGDTGELFF.

The V call is TRBV3-1, the J call TRBJ2-1, with 14 bases identical to TRBD2. Germline values: CDR1 LGHDT, CDR2 YNNKEL (reference sequence). V was clipped by 4 bases and J by 9 bases; unmatched bases: 5. The CDR3 length is 15 residues. CDR3 sequence (DNA): TGTGCCAGCAGCCCTTTAGGACTAGCGGGAGGTGAGCAGTTCTTC. Translating gives CASSPLGLAGGEQFF.

The chain combines TRBV20-1 with TRBJ1-2; TRBD1 is a possible D gene (6 bases). CDR3 length: 14 amino acids. The V and J ends lost 0 bases and 6 bases respectively, with 14 bases between them. Germline assignment: CDR1 DFQATT and CDR2 SNEGSKA (reference sequence). This chain's CDR3 is CSARDLRGAHGYTF. The CDR3 bases are TGCAGTGCTAGAGATCTGAGGGGGGCGCATGGCTACACCTTC.

The V and J genes are TRBV12-3 or TRBV12-4 and TRBJ2-5; 15 bases match TRBD2. Trimming at V came to 3 bases and at J to 5 bases, leaving 4 bases not matched to a gene. The CDR3 loop spans 16 amino acids. The CDR3 nucleotides read TGTGCCAGCAGTTTTCCCGGACTAGCGGGAGGGGAGACCCAGTACTTC. Translating gives CASSFPGLAGGETQYF.

The chain's CDR3 is CSARGRGIQGELFF. In DNA form, the CDR3 reads TGCAGTGCTAGAGGGCGAGGAATTCAGGGGGAGCTGTTTTTT. V gene TRBV20-1 combines with J gene TRBJ2-2; D remains unclear. The CDR3 runs to 14 residues. V was clipped by 1 base and J by 8 bases, with 14 bases between them. Germline CDR1 reads DFQATT; CDR2 reads SNEGSKA (reference sequence).

This clonotype was found many times. CDR3 sequence (DNA): TGTGCCAGCAGATTCGGACTAGCGGGAGTTTACAATGAGCAGTTCTTC. Translated: CASRFGLAGVYNEQFF. The V gene is TRBV6-2 or TRBV6-3, the J gene TRBJ2-1; TRBD2 agrees at 13 bases. Trimming removed 6 bases from V and 4 bases from J; junction bases left unmatched: 6. The germline gives CDR1 MNHEY, CDR2 SVGEGT. This CDR3 is 16 amino acids long.

The CDR3 protein is CASSPGLGGDTQYF. For the CDR3, the DNA is TGTGCCAGCAGTCCGGGACTAGGAGGGGATACGCAGTATTTT. The gene calls are TRBV6-1 and TRBJ2-3; 8 nucleotides line up with TRBD2. Unmatched junction bases numbered 7, after V lost 5 bases and J lost 6 bases. Looked up from germline, CDR1 is MNHNS and CDR2 is SASEGT. This CDR3 has 14 residues.

This clonotype was counted many times. V gene TRBV2 combines with J gene TRBJ2-2; D call uncertain. From germline, CDR1 is SNHLY and CDR2 FYNNEI. The length of the CDR3 is 11 residues. With 6 bases removed from V and 6 bases from J, the gap between germline ends came to 5 bases. CDR3: CASRAAGELFF. CDR3 bases: TGTGCCAGCAGGGCGGCCGGGGAGCTGTTTTTT.

In this sample, this clonotype turned up a few times. V and J are TRBV12-3 or TRBV12-4 and TRBJ1-2, with D possibly TRBD1 on 5 matching bases. V lost 5 bases and J lost 8, with 18 bases in between. CDR3 size: 14 residues. CDR3 coding DNA: TGTGCCAGCAGTCCCAAAGGGGTTATAGTGGGCTACACCTTC. Its protein product is CASSPKGVIVGYTF.

This clonotype was detected a few times. J is TRBJ2-7 and V is TRBV7-6; TRBD1 matches at 10 bases. Germline assignment: CDR1 SGHVS and CDR2 FNYEAQ. J gave up 3 bases and V 1 base, and 12 bases lay outside the gene matches. This CDR3 spans 18 amino acids. The CDR3 is CASSLEALPGQGLYEQYF. CDR3 in DNA: TGTGCCAGCAGCTTAGAGGCTCTCCCGGGACAGGGGCTCTACGAGCAGTACTTC.

The chain carries TRBV20-1 and TRBJ1-3, with D uncertain. The CDR3 covers 14 residues. Germline CDR1 reads DFQATT; CDR2 reads SNEGSKA (reference sequence). Deletions cut 7 bases from V and 4 bases from J, with 17 bases between. CDR3 sequence: CSVLRHLLGNTIYF. Written as DNA, the CDR3 is TGCAGTGTTCTTCGACACCTCCTAGGAAACACCATATATTTT.

CDR3 sequence (DNA): TGTGCCAGCAGTCCTATTCCGGGACAGGGCCCCCATGGCGCCAAAAACATTCAGTACTTC. Protein product: CASSPIPGQGPHGAKNIQYF. The chain couples TRBV9 to TRBJ2-4, with 9 bases fitting TRBD1. Unmatched junction bases numbered 19, after V lost 5 bases and J lost 1 base. Germline lookup yields CDR1 SGDLS and CDR2 YYNGEE. This CDR3 has 20 amino acids. The whole variable domain, filled in from reference TRBV9 and TRBJ2-4, reads DSGVTQTPKHLITATGQRVTLRCSPRSGDLSVYWYQQSLDQGLQFLIQYYNGEERAKGNILERFSAQQFPDLHSELNLSSLELGDSALYFCASSPIPGQGPHGAKNIQYFGAGTRLSVL.

The chain carries TRBV20-1 and TRBJ2-5; D is unresolved. Germline-derived CDR1 and CDR2 are DFQATT and SNEGSKA (reference sequence). The CDR3 spans 13 residues. V gave up 1 base and J gave up 1 base, with 7 bases separating them. The CDR3 sequence: CSARVVVQETQYF. The DNA for the CDR3 is TGCAGTGCTAGAGTGGTTGTCCAAGAGACCCAGTACTTC.

The chain recombines TRBV28 with TRBJ1-6, with D perhaps TRBD1 (6 bases). The CDR3 length is 14 residues. The germline gives CDR1 MDHEN, CDR2 SYDVKM. With 5 bases removed from V and 7 bases from J, the gap between germline ends came to 12 bases. DNA for the CDR3: TGTGCCAGCAGTCCCGGACAGAAAAATTCACCCCTCCACTTT. Translation: CASSPGQKNSPLHF.

Only a few counts were recorded for this clonotype. V usage is TRBV12-3 or TRBV12-4 and J usage is TRBJ2-7, with 7 bases aligning to TRBD2. The V and J ends lost 6 bases and 4 bases, in that order; junction bases with no gene match: 15. The CDR3 is made up of 16 amino acids. CDR3 residues: CASSWINGGREYEQYF. The CDR3 bases are TGTGCCAGCAGCTGGATTAATGGAGGGCGGGAGTACGAGCAGTACTTC.

The CDR3 DNA follows: TGTGCCAGCAACCTCGTCTTCGGCTATGGCTACACCTTC. This translates into CASNLVFGYGYTF. This rearrangement joins TRBV9 to TRBJ1-2; D remains unclear. The CDR3 has 13 amino acids. V lost 6 bases and J 4 bases, leaving 13 bases between the germline ends. Germline assignment: CDR1 SGDLS and CDR2 YYNGEE.

This clonotype was observed a handful of times. The V and J genes are TRBV5-1 and TRBJ2-3; 11 bases match TRBD1. CDR1 SGHRS and CDR2 YFSETQ come from the germline V gene. With 1 base clipped from V and 2 bases from J, the junction kept 15 bases outside the gene matches. The length of the CDR3 is 20 residues. CDR3 coding DNA: TGCGCCAGCAGCTTGCCTAGGACAGGGGGCCCCCTCGCTACCACAGATACGCAGTATTTT. This encodes CASSLPRTGGPLATTDTQYF.

This clonotype occurred a few times. The rearrangement joins TRBV28 to TRBJ2-1; 10 bases map to TRBD2. Germline V gives CDR1 MDHEN, CDR2 SYDVKM. The trim removed 1 base at V and 9 bases at J, leaving 12 bases unmatched. The CDR3 has 17 amino acids. The CDR3 loop reads CASSLFFNSGRRIEQFF. The CDR3 coding sequence is TGTGCCAGCAGTTTATTCTTTAATAGCGGGAGGAGGATTGAGCAGTTCTTC.